Listed below are T cell receptor beta chains from one sample, sequenced in a study of T cell responses to AZD1222 COVID-19 vaccine. The table came from immunoSEQ multiplex PCR; TCRdb's copy has only in-frame clones and leaves some out. The sample contains around 150,000 clones, 92% of which appear only once. Sequencing used peripheral blood, obtained 28 days after the second AZD1222 dose. The receptor source for this set is an adult who received the AZD1222 COVID-19 vaccine. Each CDR3 is given with its conserved first and last residue. Each record gives: J gene, D gene, V gene, clone size, CDR3 DNA, CDR3 protein. The D gene is left open where the match is weak. Clone size is not always given. Where it is, it says once, few, many or a class for expanded clones.

J gene: TRBJ1-5; D gene: NA; V gene: TRBV19; clone size: NA; CDR3 DNA: TGTGCCAGTAGTATTGGTACAGGTGGGAATCAGCCCCAGCATTTT; CDR3 protein: CASSIGTGGNQPQHF
J gene: TRBJ2-7; D gene: NA; V gene: TRBV6-6; clone size: NA; CDR3 DNA: TGTGCCAGCAGTTACGGCAGAACCTACGAGCAGTACTTC; CDR3 protein: CASSYGRTYEQYF
J gene: TRBJ1-4; D gene: NA; V gene: TRBV2; clone size: NA; CDR3 DNA: TGTGCCAGCAGTGTACCCCGCCGGGCAGGGAATGAAAAACTGTTTTTT; CDR3 protein: CASSVPRRAGNEKLFF
J gene: TRBJ1-3; D gene: TRBD1; V gene: TRBV5-4; clone size: NA; CDR3 DNA: TGTGCCAGCAGCTTGGGACAGGGATACGGTGGAAACACCATATATTTT; CDR3 protein: CASSLGQGYGGNTIYF
J gene: TRBJ1-5; D gene: NA; V gene: TRBV5-1; clone size: NA; CDR3 DNA: TGCGCCAGCAGCTTGGGGGACACCAATCAGCCCCAGCATTTT; CDR3 protein: CASSLGDTNQPQHF
J gene: TRBJ2-5; D gene: TRBD2; V gene: TRBV5-4; clone size: NA; CDR3 DNA: TGTGCCAGCAGCTTTGAGTTGACTAGCGGTAAAGAGACCCAGTACTTC; CDR3 protein: CASSFELTSGKETQYF
J gene: TRBJ2-2; D gene: NA; V gene: TRBV19; clone size: NA; CDR3 DNA: TGTGCCAGTAGTATTAGGGGGGGGTTACGAGGAGGACAGAACACCGGGGAGCTGTTTTTT; CDR3 protein: CASSIRGGLRGGQNTGELFF
J gene: TRBJ1-2; D gene: NA; V gene: TRBV3-1/TRBV3-2; clone size: NA; CDR3 DNA: TGTGCCAGCAGCCAAGTTGCCAGGGACTATGGCTACACCTTC; CDR3 protein: CASSQVARDYGYTF
J gene: TRBJ1-1; D gene: NA; V gene: TRBV6-2/TRBV6-3; clone size: NA; CDR3 DNA: TGTGCCAGCAGTTACTCGGGGGCTAGGCGCTCTGAAGCTTTCTTT; CDR3 protein: CASSYSGARRSEAFF
J gene: TRBJ2-7; D gene: NA; V gene: TRBV27; clone size: NA; CDR3 DNA: TGTGCCAGCAGTTTACTGGGACAATCCTACGAGCAGTACTTC; CDR3 protein: CASSLLGQSYEQYF
J gene: TRBJ1-1; D gene: NA; V gene: TRBV30; clone size: NA; CDR3 DNA: TGTGCCTGGAGAGCCCAGTGGAACACTGAAGCTTTCTTT; CDR3 protein: CAWRAQWNTEAFF
J gene: TRBJ1-4; D gene: TRBD1; V gene: TRBV5-1; clone size: NA; CDR3 DNA: TGCGCCAGCAGCTTGGGGACAGGGACCGGAAAACTGTTTTTT; CDR3 protein: CASSLGTGTGKLFF
J gene: TRBJ2-1; D gene: TRBD2; V gene: TRBV7-9; clone size: NA; CDR3 DNA: TGTGCCAGCAGCCCAGAGTCGGGACTAGCGTACAATGAGCAGTTCTTC; CDR3 protein: CASSPESGLAYNEQFF
J gene: TRBJ1-2; D gene: NA; V gene: TRBV24-1; clone size: NA; CDR3 DNA: TGTGCCACCAGTGATTTGCCCGAGAATGGGGACGGCTACACCTTC; CDR3 protein: CATSDLPENGDGYTF
J gene: TRBJ1-2; D gene: NA; V gene: TRBV7-2; clone size: NA; CDR3 DNA: TGTGCCAGCAGCTTAGAGTCCGGGGATAATCGTGGCTACACCTTC; CDR3 protein: CASSLESGDNRGYTF
J gene: TRBJ2-1; D gene: TRBD2; V gene: TRBV4-3; clone size: once; CDR3 DNA: TGCGCCAGCAGCCAAGATATCGGGAGGGCCGATGAGCAGTTCTTC; CDR3 protein: CASSQDIGRADEQFF
J gene: TRBJ2-7; D gene: NA; V gene: TRBV4-2; clone size: NA; CDR3 DNA: TGTGCCAGCAGCCAAGATGCCAGCGGCTACGAGCAGTATTTC; CDR3 protein: CASSQDASGYEQYF
J gene: TRBJ1-1; D gene: NA; V gene: TRBV5-1; clone size: NA; CDR3 DNA: TGCGCCAGCAGCTTGGAGGGTCGGAACACTGAAGCTTTCTTT; CDR3 protein: CASSLEGRNTEAFF
J gene: TRBJ1-2; D gene: TRBD1; V gene: TRBV5-1; clone size: NA; CDR3 DNA: TGCGCCAGCAGCCACACGACAGGGTCCTATGGCTACACCTTC; CDR3 protein: CASSHTTGSYGYTF
J gene: TRBJ2-1; D gene: TRBD2; V gene: TRBV9; clone size: NA; CDR3 DNA: TGTGCCAGCAGCGCAGGGACTAGCGGGGTCTGGGATGAGCAGTTCTTC; CDR3 protein: CASSAGTSGVWDEQFF
J gene: TRBJ2-2; D gene: TRBD2; V gene: TRBV7-2; clone size: NA; CDR3 DNA: TGTGCCAGCAGCCTCGGGGCTAGCGGGAGAAGTGGCGGGGAGCTGTTTTTT; CDR3 protein: CASSLGASGRSGGELFF
J gene: TRBJ2-1; D gene: NA; V gene: TRBV28; clone size: NA; CDR3 DNA: TGTGCCAGCAGTTTAGGGCTAACCTACAATGAGCAGTTCTTC; CDR3 protein: CASSLGLTYNEQFF
J gene: TRBJ1-4; D gene: NA; V gene: TRBV27; clone size: NA; CDR3 DNA: TGTGCCAGCAGTCTCCACGCGGGGTCTGAATATGATGAAAAACTGTTTTTT; CDR3 protein: CASSLHAGSEYDEKLFF
J gene: TRBJ2-2; D gene: NA; V gene: TRBV25-1; clone size: NA; CDR3 DNA: TGTGCCAGCAGGAGAGGCAACACCGGGGAGCTGTTTTTT; CDR3 protein: CASRRGNTGELFF
J gene: TRBJ1-2; D gene: NA; V gene: TRBV27; clone size: NA; CDR3 DNA: TGTGCCAGCAGTCCCCGGGACCAAGAGCGCTTCTATGGCTACACCTTC; CDR3 protein: CASSPRDQERFYGYTF
J gene: TRBJ2-7; D gene: NA; V gene: TRBV13; clone size: NA; CDR3 DNA: TGTGCCAGCAGCCCCCTGGGGGCCCTCCACGAGCAGTACTTC; CDR3 protein: CASSPLGALHEQYF
J gene: TRBJ1-1; D gene: NA; V gene: TRBV29-1; clone size: once; CDR3 DNA: TGCAGCGTCTCGCTACTAGCCCCGGAGGGAGCTTTCTTT; CDR3 protein: CSVSLLAPEGAFF
J gene: TRBJ1-2; D gene: NA; V gene: TRBV5-5; clone size: NA; CDR3 DNA: TGTGCCAGCAGCTCCCAACATGGAACTAACTATGGCTACACCTTC; CDR3 protein: CASSSQHGTNYGYTF
J gene: TRBJ2-7; D gene: TRBD2; V gene: TRBV28; clone size: NA; CDR3 DNA: TGTGCCAGCAGCCGGAGCGGAGCTAGCGGAACTTACGAGCAGTACTTC; CDR3 protein: CASSRSGASGTYEQYF
J gene: TRBJ2-1; D gene: NA; V gene: TRBV30; clone size: NA; CDR3 DNA: TGTGCCTGGAGTGTACAAGGGCACCCTATTGATGAGCAGTTCTTC; CDR3 protein: CAWSVQGHPIDEQFF
J gene: TRBJ1-3; D gene: NA; V gene: TRBV6-2/TRBV6-3; clone size: once; CDR3 DNA: TGTGCCAGCAGTTACTCGGGAGACACTGGAAACACCATATATTTT; CDR3 protein: CASSYSGDTGNTIYF
J gene: TRBJ1-3; D gene: NA; V gene: TRBV18; clone size: NA; CDR3 DNA: TGTGCCAGCTCGCTGGGGAGGGGAACTGGAAACACCATATATTTT; CDR3 protein: CASSLGRGTGNTIYF
J gene: TRBJ2-7; D gene: NA; V gene: TRBV24-1; clone size: NA; CDR3 DNA: TGTGCCACCAGTGATTTGGCGCCGGGGAGCGAGCAGTACTTC; CDR3 protein: CATSDLAPGSEQYF
J gene: TRBJ2-1; D gene: TRBD2; V gene: TRBV9; clone size: NA; CDR3 DNA: TGTGCCAGCACCCCGCTAGCGGCAGTAGACAATGAGCAGTTCTTC; CDR3 protein: CASTPLAAVDNEQFF
J gene: TRBJ2-5; D gene: NA; V gene: TRBV2; clone size: NA; CDR3 DNA: TGTGCCAGCAGCCCTACAGGAACCCAAGAGACCCAGTACTTC; CDR3 protein: CASSPTGTQETQYF
J gene: TRBJ2-1; D gene: TRBD2; V gene: TRBV27; clone size: NA; CDR3 DNA: TGTGCCAGCAGTTTAGGGACTAGCGGGAATAATGAGCAGTTCTTC; CDR3 protein: CASSLGTSGNNEQFF
J gene: TRBJ2-1; D gene: NA; V gene: TRBV28; clone size: NA; CDR3 DNA: TGTGCCAGCAGTACCCTACAGGGTAGGACTCTTGATAGGGGTTACAATGAGCAGTTCTTC; CDR3 protein: CASSTLQGRTLDRGYNEQFF
J gene: TRBJ1-2; D gene: NA; V gene: TRBV14; clone size: once; CDR3 DNA: TGTGCCAGCAGCCAAGGTCTCCCTTCAGGTGTCGGTCTCGGTGGCTACACCTTC; CDR3 protein: CASSQGLPSGVGLGGYTF
J gene: TRBJ2-7; D gene: TRBD1; V gene: TRBV15; clone size: NA; CDR3 DNA: TGTGCCACCAGCAGGGACAGGGGGCCCTACGAGCAGTACTTC; CDR3 protein: CATSRDRGPYEQYF
J gene: TRBJ1-3; D gene: TRBD1; V gene: TRBV30; clone size: NA; CDR3 DNA: TGTGCCTGGAGATCGACAGGGCTTATTGGAAACACCATATATTTT; CDR3 protein: CAWRSTGLIGNTIYF
J gene: TRBJ1-5; D gene: NA; V gene: TRBV27; clone size: NA; CDR3 DNA: TGTGCCAGCTCTCGAACGAGGAGCGATCAGCCCCAGCATTTT; CDR3 protein: CASSRTRSDQPQHF
J gene: TRBJ1-1; D gene: NA; V gene: TRBV6-5; clone size: NA; CDR3 DNA: TGTGCCATCCGGGACACGAACACTGAAGCTTTCTTT; CDR3 protein: CAIRDTNTEAFF
J gene: TRBJ2-1; D gene: NA; V gene: TRBV6-5; clone size: NA; CDR3 DNA: TGTGCCAGCAGTCTTCGGACGGGGCAGTTCTTC; CDR3 protein: CASSLRTGQFF
J gene: TRBJ1-5; D gene: NA; V gene: TRBV5-1; clone size: once; CDR3 DNA: TGCGCCAGCAGCTTGGAATCACAGGCCTATAGCAATCAGCCCCAGCATTTT; CDR3 protein: CASSLESQAYSNQPQHF
J gene: TRBJ1-4; D gene: TRBD1; V gene: TRBV25-1; clone size: once; CDR3 DNA: TGTGCCAGCAGTGAATCTGGGACAGGGGCTAATGAAAAACTGTTTTTT; CDR3 protein: CASSESGTGANEKLFF
J gene: TRBJ1-3; D gene: NA; V gene: TRBV5-4; clone size: NA; CDR3 DNA: TGTGCCAGCAGCCGAGGGGTCTCTGGAAACACCATATATTTT; CDR3 protein: CASSRGVSGNTIYF
J gene: TRBJ1-1; D gene: NA; V gene: TRBV6-5; clone size: NA; CDR3 DNA: TGTGCCAGCGTAAAGGGGGGCACTGAAGCTTTCTTT; CDR3 protein: CASVKGGTEAFF
J gene: TRBJ1-6; D gene: NA; V gene: TRBV5-4; clone size: NA; CDR3 DNA: TGTGCCAGCAGCTCCCCCGGGACGGGTAATTCACCCCTCCACTTT; CDR3 protein: CASSSPGTGNSPLHF
J gene: TRBJ2-7; D gene: NA; V gene: TRBV6-2/TRBV6-3; clone size: NA; CDR3 DNA: TGTGCCAGCAGTTACCCGACAGGCGGGCAGTACTTC; CDR3 protein: CASSYPTGGQYF
J gene: TRBJ1-1; D gene: TRBD1; V gene: TRBV4-2; clone size: NA; CDR3 DNA: TGTGCCAGCAGCCAAAAGGGAACAGGGGGCACTGAAGCTTTCTTT; CDR3 protein: CASSQKGTGGTEAFF
J gene: TRBJ1-2; D gene: NA; V gene: TRBV5-8; clone size: NA; CDR3 DNA: TGTGCCAGCAGCTTGGGTTGGGCAGATTATGGCTACACCTTC; CDR3 protein: CASSLGWADYGYTF
J gene: TRBJ2-7; D gene: NA; V gene: TRBV12-1; clone size: NA; CDR3 DNA: TGTGCCAGCAGCTCTCCCGGAAGGGGAAAGGGCGAGCAGTACTTC; CDR3 protein: CASSSPGRGKGEQYF
J gene: TRBJ2-3; D gene: NA; V gene: TRBV3-1/TRBV3-2; clone size: NA; CDR3 DNA: TGTGCCAGCAGCCAGGAGTATCGCACAGATACGCAGTATTTT; CDR3 protein: CASSQEYRTDTQYF